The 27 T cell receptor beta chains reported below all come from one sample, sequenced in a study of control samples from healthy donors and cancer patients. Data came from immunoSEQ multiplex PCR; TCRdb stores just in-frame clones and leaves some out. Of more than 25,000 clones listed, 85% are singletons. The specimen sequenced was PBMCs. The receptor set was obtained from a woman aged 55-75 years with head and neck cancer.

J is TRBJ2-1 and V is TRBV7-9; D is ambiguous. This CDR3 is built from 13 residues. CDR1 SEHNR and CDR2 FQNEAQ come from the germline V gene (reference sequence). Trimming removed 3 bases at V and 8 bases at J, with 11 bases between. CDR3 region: CASSFSGSDEQFF. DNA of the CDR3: TGTGCCAGCAGCTTTTCTGGATCCGATGAGCAGTTCTTC.

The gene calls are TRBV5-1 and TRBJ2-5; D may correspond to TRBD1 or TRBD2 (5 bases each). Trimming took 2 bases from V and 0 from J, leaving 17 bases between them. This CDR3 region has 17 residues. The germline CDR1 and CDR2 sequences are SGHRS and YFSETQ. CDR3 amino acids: CASSFPMRGSNQETQYF. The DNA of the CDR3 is TGCGCCAGCAGCTTTCCGATGAGGGGCTCAAACCAAGAGACCCAGTACTTC.

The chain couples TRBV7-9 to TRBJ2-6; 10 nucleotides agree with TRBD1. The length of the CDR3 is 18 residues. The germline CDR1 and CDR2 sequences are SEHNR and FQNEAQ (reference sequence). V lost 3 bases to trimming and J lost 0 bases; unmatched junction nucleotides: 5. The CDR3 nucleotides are TGTGCCAGCAGCTTTAAAAGGACAGGGGGCTCTGGGGCCAACGTCCTGACTTTC. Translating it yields CASSFKRTGGSGANVLTF.

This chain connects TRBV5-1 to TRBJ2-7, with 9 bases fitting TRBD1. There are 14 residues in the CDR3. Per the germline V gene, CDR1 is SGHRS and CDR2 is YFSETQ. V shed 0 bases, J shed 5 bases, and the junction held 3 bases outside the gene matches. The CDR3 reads CASSLDRGRDEQYF. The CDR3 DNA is TGCGCCAGCAGCTTGGACAGGGGGCGGGACGAGCAGTACTTC.

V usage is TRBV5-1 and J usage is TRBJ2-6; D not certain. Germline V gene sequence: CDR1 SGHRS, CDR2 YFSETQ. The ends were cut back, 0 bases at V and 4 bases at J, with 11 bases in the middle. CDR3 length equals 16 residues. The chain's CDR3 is CASSLAGAVGANVLTF. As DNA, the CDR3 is TGCGCCAGCAGCTTGGCAGGTGCTGTCGGGGCCAACGTCCTGACTTTC.

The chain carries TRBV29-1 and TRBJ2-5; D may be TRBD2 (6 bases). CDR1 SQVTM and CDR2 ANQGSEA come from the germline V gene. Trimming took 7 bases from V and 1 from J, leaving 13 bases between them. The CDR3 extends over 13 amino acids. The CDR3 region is CSARSGTQETQYF. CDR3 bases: TGCAGCGCCCGTAGCGGTACCCAAGAGACCCAGTACTTC. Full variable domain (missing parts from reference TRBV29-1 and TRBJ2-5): SAVISQKPSRDICQRGTSLTIQCQVDSQVTMMFWYRQQPGQSLTLIATANQGSEATYESGFVIDKFPISRPNLTFSTLTVSNMSPEDSSIYLCSARSGTQETQYFGPGTRLLVL.

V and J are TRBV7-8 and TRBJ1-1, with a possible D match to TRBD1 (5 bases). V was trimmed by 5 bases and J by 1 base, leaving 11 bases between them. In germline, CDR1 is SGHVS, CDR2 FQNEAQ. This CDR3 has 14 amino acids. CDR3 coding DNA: TGTGCCAGCAGCAGCTTGACAGAGAACACTGAAGCTTTCTTT. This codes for CASSSLTENTEAFF.

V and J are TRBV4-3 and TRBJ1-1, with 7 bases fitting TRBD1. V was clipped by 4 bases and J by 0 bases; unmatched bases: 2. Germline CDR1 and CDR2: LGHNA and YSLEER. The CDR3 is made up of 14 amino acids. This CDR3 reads CASSPGTVNTEAFF. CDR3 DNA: TGCGCCAGCAGCCCAGGGACAGTGAACACTGAAGCTTTCTTT.

Here the CDR3 reads CASKPHRGQNTEAFF. For the CDR3, the DNA is TGTGCCAGCAAACCCCACAGGGGCCAGAACACTGAAGCTTTCTTT. The chain links TRBV2 to TRBJ1-1; TRBD1 aligns across 7 bases. Germline lookup yields CDR1 SNHLY and CDR2 FYNNEI. This CDR3 comprises 15 residues. Trimming cost V 7 bases and J 1 base; bases outside gene matches: 9.

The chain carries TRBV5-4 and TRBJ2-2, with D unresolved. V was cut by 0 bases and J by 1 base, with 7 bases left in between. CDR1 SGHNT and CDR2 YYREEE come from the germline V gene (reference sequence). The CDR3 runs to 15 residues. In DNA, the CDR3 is TGTGCCAGCAGCTTGGCAGTTGGGAACACCGGGGAGCTGTTTTTT. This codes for CASSLAVGNTGELFF.

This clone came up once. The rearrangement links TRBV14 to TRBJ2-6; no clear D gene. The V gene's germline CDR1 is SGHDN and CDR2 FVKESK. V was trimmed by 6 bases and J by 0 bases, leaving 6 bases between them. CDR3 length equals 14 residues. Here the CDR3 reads CASSVHSGANVLTF. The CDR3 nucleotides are TGTGCCAGCAGTGTCCACTCTGGGGCCAACGTCCTGACTTTC.

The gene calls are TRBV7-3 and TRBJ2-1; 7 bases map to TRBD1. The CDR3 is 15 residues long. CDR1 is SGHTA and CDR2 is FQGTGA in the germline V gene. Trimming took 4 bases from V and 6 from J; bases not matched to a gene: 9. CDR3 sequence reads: CASSSNPTGVNEQFF. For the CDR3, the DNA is TGTGCCAGCAGCTCCAACCCAACAGGGGTCAATGAGCAGTTCTTC.

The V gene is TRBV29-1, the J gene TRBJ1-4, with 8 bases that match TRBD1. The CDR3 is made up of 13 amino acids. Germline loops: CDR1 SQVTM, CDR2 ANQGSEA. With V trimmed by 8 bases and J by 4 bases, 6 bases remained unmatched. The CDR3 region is CSTQGAVNEKLFF. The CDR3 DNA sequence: TGCAGCACTCAGGGGGCTGTTAATGAAAAACTGTTTTTT.

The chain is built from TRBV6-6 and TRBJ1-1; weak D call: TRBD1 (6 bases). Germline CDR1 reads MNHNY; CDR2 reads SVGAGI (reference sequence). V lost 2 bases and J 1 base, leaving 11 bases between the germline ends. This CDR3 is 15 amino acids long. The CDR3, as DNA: TGTGCCAGCAGTTACCCCGGGACACCGAACACTGAAGCTTTCTTT. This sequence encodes CASSYPGTPNTEAFF.

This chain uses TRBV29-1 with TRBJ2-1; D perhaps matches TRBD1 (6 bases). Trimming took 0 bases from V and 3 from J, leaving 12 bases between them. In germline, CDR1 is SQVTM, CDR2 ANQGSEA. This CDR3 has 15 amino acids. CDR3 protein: CSVEDLRDIYNEQFF. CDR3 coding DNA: TGCAGCGTTGAAGATCTTCGGGACATCTACAATGAGCAGTTCTTC.

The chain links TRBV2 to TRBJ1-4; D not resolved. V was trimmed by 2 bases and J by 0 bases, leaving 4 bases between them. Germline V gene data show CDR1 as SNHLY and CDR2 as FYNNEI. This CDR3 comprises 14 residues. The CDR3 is CASSETTTNEKLFF. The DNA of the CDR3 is TGTGCCAGCAGTGAAACGACAACTAATGAAAAACTGTTTTTT.

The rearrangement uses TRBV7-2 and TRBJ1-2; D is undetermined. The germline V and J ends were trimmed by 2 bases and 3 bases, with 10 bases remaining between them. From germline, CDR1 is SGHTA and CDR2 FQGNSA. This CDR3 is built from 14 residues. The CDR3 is CASSLSSIHYGYTF. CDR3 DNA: TGTGCCAGCAGCTTAAGCAGCATCCACTATGGCTACACCTTC.

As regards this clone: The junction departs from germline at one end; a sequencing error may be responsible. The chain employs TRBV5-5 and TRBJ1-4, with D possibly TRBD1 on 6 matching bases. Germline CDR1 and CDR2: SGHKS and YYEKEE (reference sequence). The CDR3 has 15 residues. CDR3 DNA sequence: TGCGCCAGCCGGCGGGGGGCCGGGGGGGGTGAAAAACTGTTTTTT. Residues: CASRRGAGGGEKLFF.

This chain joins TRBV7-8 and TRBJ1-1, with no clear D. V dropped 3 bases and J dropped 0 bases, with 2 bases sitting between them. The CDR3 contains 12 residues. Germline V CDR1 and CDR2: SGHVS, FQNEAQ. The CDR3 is CASSFVNTEAFF. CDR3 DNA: TGTGCCAGCAGCTTTGTGAACACTGAAGCTTTCTTT.

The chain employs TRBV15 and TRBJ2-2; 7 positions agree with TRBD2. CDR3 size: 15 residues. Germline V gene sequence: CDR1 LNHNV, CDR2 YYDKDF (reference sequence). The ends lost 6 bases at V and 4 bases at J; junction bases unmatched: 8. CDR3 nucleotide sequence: TGTGCCACCAGGCCCAATTGGGAGGGCACCGGGGAGCTGTTTTTT. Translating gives CATRPNWEGTGELFF.

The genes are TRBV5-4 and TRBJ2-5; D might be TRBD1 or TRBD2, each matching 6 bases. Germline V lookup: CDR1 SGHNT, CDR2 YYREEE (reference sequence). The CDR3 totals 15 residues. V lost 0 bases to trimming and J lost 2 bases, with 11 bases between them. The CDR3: CASSLGRDKQETQYF. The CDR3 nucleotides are TGTGCCAGCAGCTTGGGGCGGGACAAGCAAGAGACCCAGTACTTC.

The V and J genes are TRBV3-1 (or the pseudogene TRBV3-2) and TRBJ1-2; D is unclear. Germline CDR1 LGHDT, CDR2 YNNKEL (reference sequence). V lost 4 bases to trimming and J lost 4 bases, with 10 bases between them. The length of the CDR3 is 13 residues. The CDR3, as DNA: TGTGCCAGCAGCCGCGGGGAATCCTATGGCTACACCTTC. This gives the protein CASSRGESYGYTF.

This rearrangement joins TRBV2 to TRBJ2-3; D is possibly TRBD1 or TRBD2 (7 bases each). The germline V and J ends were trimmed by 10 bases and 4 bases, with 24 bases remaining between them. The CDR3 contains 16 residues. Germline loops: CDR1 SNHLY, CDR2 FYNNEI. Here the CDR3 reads CATRGGKAVEADTQYF. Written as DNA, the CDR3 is TGTGCCACCAGGGGGGGGAAGGCGGTGGAGGCAGATACGCAGTATTTT.

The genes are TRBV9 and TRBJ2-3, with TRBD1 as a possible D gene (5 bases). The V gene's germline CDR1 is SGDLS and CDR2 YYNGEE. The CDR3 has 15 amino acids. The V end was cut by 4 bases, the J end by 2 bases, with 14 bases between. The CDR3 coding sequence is TGTGCCAGCAGCTTCTCCCAAGGGGCCACAGATACGCAGTATTTT. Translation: CASSFSQGATDTQYF.

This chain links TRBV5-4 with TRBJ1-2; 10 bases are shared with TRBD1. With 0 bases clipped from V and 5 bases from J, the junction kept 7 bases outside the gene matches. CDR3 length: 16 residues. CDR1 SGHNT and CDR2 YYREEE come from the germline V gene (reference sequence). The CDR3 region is CASSLGGTGARYGYTF. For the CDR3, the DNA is TGTGCCAGCAGCTTGGGGGGGACAGGGGCGCGGTATGGCTACACCTTC.

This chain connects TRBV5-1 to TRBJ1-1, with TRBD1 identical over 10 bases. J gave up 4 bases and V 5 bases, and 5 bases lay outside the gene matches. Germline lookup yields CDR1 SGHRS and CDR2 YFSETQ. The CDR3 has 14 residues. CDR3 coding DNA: TGCGCCAGCAGGACAGGGGGCTCGAGCACTGAAGCTTTCTTT. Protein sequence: CASRTGGSSTEAFF.

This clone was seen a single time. Written as DNA, the CDR3 is TGTGCCAGCAGCCAGGGCGAGAGGAATTCACCCCTCCACTTT. It encodes CASSQGERNSPLHF. V usage is TRBV3-1 (or the pseudogene TRBV3-2) and J usage is TRBJ1-6; D remains unclear. The germline V gene encodes CDR1 LGHDT and CDR2 YNNKEL (reference sequence). The CDR3 has 14 amino acids. Deletions cut 3 bases from V and 7 bases from J, with 10 bases between.